This entry describes one T cell receptor beta chain. Its antigen is unidentified. Libraries were prepared by immunoSEQ multiplex PCR; TCRdb keeps only in-frame clonotypes and omits some of them. The sample records fewer than 150,000 clones, 88% being singletons. This sample was included in a study of T cell responses to AZD1222 COVID-19 vaccine. Study observations and caveats: Per reports, nearly half of all spike-specific TCRs target regions that are unmutated in variants.

The CDR3 consists of 14 residues. Germline-derived CDR1 and CDR2 are MNHEY and SMNVEV (reference sequence). Trimming took 6 bases from V and 3 from J; bases not matched to a gene: 7. The sample here was peripheral blood, taken 28 days after the second AZD1222 dose. The TCR sequence derives from an adult who received the AZD1222 COVID-19 vaccine. The V call is TRBV27, the J call TRBJ2-7; 8 nucleotides align to TRBD1. In nucleotides, the CDR3 is TGTGCCAGCAGACCGGGACAGGCGCTCTACGAGCAGTACTTC. Translation: CASRPGQALYEQYF.